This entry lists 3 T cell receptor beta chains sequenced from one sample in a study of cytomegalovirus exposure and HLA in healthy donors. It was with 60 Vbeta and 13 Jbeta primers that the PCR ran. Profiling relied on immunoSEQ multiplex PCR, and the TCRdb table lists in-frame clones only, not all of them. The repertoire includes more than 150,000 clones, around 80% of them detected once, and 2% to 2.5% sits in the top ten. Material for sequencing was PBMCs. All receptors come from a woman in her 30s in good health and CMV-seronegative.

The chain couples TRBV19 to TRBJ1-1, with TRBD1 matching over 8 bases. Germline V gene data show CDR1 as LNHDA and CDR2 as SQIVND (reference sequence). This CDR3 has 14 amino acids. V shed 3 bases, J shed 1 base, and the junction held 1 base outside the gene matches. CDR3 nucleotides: TGTGCCAGTAGTATCAGGGGGCGGAACACTGAAGCTTTCTTT. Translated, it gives CASSIRGRNTEAFF.

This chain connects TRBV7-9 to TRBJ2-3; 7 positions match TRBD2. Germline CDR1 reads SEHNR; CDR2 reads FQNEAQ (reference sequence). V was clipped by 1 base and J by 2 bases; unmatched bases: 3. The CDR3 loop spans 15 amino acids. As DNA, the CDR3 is TGTGCCAGCAGCTTAGGGCTAGCGGACACAGATACGCAGTATTTT. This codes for CASSLGLADTDTQYF.

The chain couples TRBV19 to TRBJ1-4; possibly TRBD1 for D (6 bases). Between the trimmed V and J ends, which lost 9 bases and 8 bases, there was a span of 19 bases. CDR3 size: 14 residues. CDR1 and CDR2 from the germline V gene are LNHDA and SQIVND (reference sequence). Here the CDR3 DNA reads TGTGCCAGCGTCGGTACAGGGTTGGGCGAAAAACTGTTTTTT. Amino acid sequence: CASVGTGLGEKLFF.